These 12 T cell receptor beta chains originate from one sample sequenced in a study of CD8+ T cells in alopecia areata. Regarding treatment: oral pan-JAK inhibitor, 5-10 mg twice daily. After isolation, RNA underwent reverse transcription to generate cDNA as the sequencing template. Assay used: immunoSEQ multiplex PCR; TCRdb lists only in-frame clones, some missing. The sample lists roughly 280,000 clones; over 45% were seen once. The source material was CD4+ T cells sorted from blood, sampled around week 54, from a patient treated with tofacitinib. Source of these receptors: a human donor with alopecia areata.

The chain combines TRBV5-6 with TRBJ2-5; D gene unclear. This CDR3 comprises 13 residues. Germline V gives CDR1 SGHDT, CDR2 YYEEEE. Trimming cost V 0 bases and J 5 bases, with 8 bases left between them. The CDR3 nucleotides read TGTGCCAGCAGCTTGGGACTGGCGGAGACCCAGTACTTC. Translation: CASSLGLAETQYF.

The chain combines TRBV5-1 with TRBJ2-7; D possibly corresponds to TRBD1 (6 bases). The V and J ends lost 2 bases and 3 bases respectively, with 9 bases between them. CDR3 length equals 13 residues. Germline V gives CDR1 SGHRS, CDR2 YFSETQ. The CDR3 DNA reads as TGCGCCAGCAGCTTCTGGACAGACTACGAGCAGTACTTC. It translates to CASSFWTDYEQYF.

The gene calls are TRBV30 and TRBJ1-1, with D hard to call. Germline V CDR1 and CDR2: GTSNPN, SVGIG (reference sequence). V lost 2 bases and J 5 bases, leaving 9 bases between the germline ends. The CDR3 loop spans 12 amino acids. The CDR3 is CAWSHTDTEAFF. In DNA form, the CDR3 reads TGTGCCTGGAGTCACACGGATACTGAAGCTTTCTTT.

The chain has TRBV5-1 and TRBJ2-1; 10 bases are shared with TRBD1. Germline lookup yields CDR1 SGHRS and CDR2 YFSETQ. With 0 bases clipped from V and 6 bases from J, the junction kept 9 bases outside the gene matches. The CDR3 is made up of 17 amino acids. CDR3 coding DNA: TGCGCCAGCAGCTTGGGACAGGGGGCGACTTGGGGCAATGAGCAGTTCTTC. Protein: CASSLGQGATWGNEQFF.

The rearrangement links TRBV6-1 to TRBJ1-5; 9 bases line up with TRBD1. The germline V gene has CDR1 MNHNS and CDR2 SASEGT. This CDR3 is built from 15 residues. The V and J ends lost 4 bases and 5 bases, in that order; junction bases with no gene match: 6. CDR3: CASSAGQGNYQPQHF. The CDR3 DNA sequence: TGTGCCAGCAGTGCCGGACAGGGGAACTATCAGCCCCAGCATTTT.

The rearrangement joins TRBV10-3 to TRBJ2-4, with D unclear. V gave up 3 bases and J gave up 9 bases, with 12 bases separating them. Germline CDR1 is ENHRY and CDR2 is SYGVKD. The CDR3 has 13 residues. The CDR3 sequence is CAISDPPGGIQYF. The CDR3 nucleotides are TGTGCCATCAGTGACCCCCCAGGTGGCATTCAGTACTTC.

DNA for the CDR3: TGTGCCAGCAGCTTTTGGGACAGGAGGGAAACTGAAGCTTTCTTT. Translation gives CASSFWDRRETEAFF. The genes are TRBV5-4 and TRBJ1-1; 8 bases agree with TRBD1. The CDR3 has 15 residues. J gave up 5 bases and V 2 bases, and 8 bases lay outside the gene matches. Looked up from germline, CDR1 is SGHNT and CDR2 is YYREEE (reference sequence). The complete variable domain, with remaining parts taken from reference TRBV5-4 and TRBJ1-1, reads ETGVTQSPTHLIKTRGQQVTLRCSSQSGHNTVSWYQQALGQGPQFIFQYYREEENGRGNFPPRFSGLQFPNYSSELNVNALELDDSALYLCASSFWDRRETEAFFGQGTRLTVV.

The chain couples TRBV2 to TRBJ1-6, with 9 positions matching TRBD1. The CDR3 runs 14 residues. Germline lookup yields CDR1 SNHLY and CDR2 FYNNEI. J was trimmed by 14 bases and V by 6 bases; bases with no gene match: 11. As DNA, the CDR3 is TGTGCCAGCAGACCACGGACAGGGGCCGGCACCCTCCACTTT. It specifies CASRPRTGAGTLHF.

V usage is TRBV2 and J usage is TRBJ1-5; 8 nucleotides align to TRBD1. Germline V CDR1 and CDR2: SNHLY, FYNNEI. The V segment lost 6 bases and the J segment 2 bases; nucleotides outside the gene matches: 6. CDR3 length equals 15 residues. The CDR3 DNA follows: TGTGCCAGCAGACCTGACAGGGGAGGCAATCAGCCCCAGCATTTT. Translating it yields CASRPDRGGNQPQHF.

This clone was seen a few times. The CDR3 DNA reads as TGTGCCAGCAGCCTCGTGGTTGTAGGGAATGAGCAGTTCTTC. Translation gives CASSLVVVGNEQFF. V gene TRBV7-9 combines with J gene TRBJ2-1; D not resolved. V was cut by 5 bases and J by 7 bases, with 15 bases left in between. Germline values: CDR1 SEHNR, CDR2 FQNEAQ (reference sequence). The length of the CDR3 is 14 residues.

Only one count was recorded for this clone. The gene calls are TRBV9 and TRBJ2-1; D is uncertain. Trimming removed 1 base from V and 1 base from J, with 9 bases in between. Germline values: CDR1 SGDLS, CDR2 YYNGEE. The CDR3 runs 15 residues. As DNA, the CDR3 is TGTGCCAGCAGCGTATTGAGTTCTTCCTACAATGAGCAGTTCTTC. It specifies CASSVLSSSYNEQFF.

In its sample, this clone was seen once. This chain connects TRBV6-1 to TRBJ1-4, with D perhaps TRBD1 (6 bases). V lost 6 bases, J lost 8 bases, and 16 bases lay in between. Germline V gene sequence: CDR1 MNHNS, CDR2 SASEGT. The CDR3 length is 14 residues. CDR3 amino acids: CASRGGQGEEKLFF. In DNA, the CDR3 is TGTGCCAGCAGGGGGGGGCAGGGCGAAGAAAAACTGTTTTTT.